One sample yielded the 28 T cell receptor beta chains listed below, sequenced in a study of response to subunit inactivated influenza vaccine. TCRdb re-analysed the RT-PCR reads in MiXCR, keeping a single row per CDR3 protein. The sample shows about 570,000 distinct CDR3 sequences, 10% to 15% of them seen only once. Sample: PBMCs from blood, taken on the day of vaccination. These receptors came from a man between 45 and 60 years old who received an inactivated influenza vaccine.

This clonotype occurred a few times. The V and J genes are TRBV12-3 or TRBV12-4 and TRBJ1-4, with 7 bases aligning to TRBD1. The J segment lost 8 bases and the V segment lost 7 bases, leaving 10 bases of the junction unmatched. The CDR3 is made up of 14 amino acids. CDR3 protein: CASNKQGSREKLFF. CDR3 coding DNA: TGTGCCAGCAATAAACAGGGGAGTCGGGAAAAACTGTTTTTT.

This rearrangement joins TRBV6-2 or TRBV6-3 to TRBJ2-1; TRBD1 matches 9 bases. The CDR3 runs 18 residues. Per the germline V gene, CDR1 is MNHEY and CDR2 is SVGEGT. Trimming cost V 4 bases and J 9 bases; bases outside gene matches: 19. For the CDR3, the DNA is TGTGCCAGCAGTTTCCAACAGGGGGCATCTCGAACATACGGTGAGCAGTTCTTC. Protein: CASSFQQGASRTYGEQFF.

This clonotype has only a few counts. This chain connects TRBV28 to TRBJ1-5; TRBD1 might be the D (5 bases). Germline V gives CDR1 MDHEN, CDR2 SYDVKM. This CDR3 is 15 amino acids long. The V gene lost 6 bases and the J gene lost 4 bases, with 16 bases spanning the gap. In DNA, the CDR3 is TGTGCCAGCAGCTTAACCAGGGCAAGAAATCAGCCCCAGCATTTT. Protein: CASSLTRARNQPQHF.

This chain's CDR3 is CASSESPSHEQYF. CDR3 in DNA: TGTGCCAGCAGCGAATCCCCCTCTCACGAGCAGTACTTC. The chain joins TRBV9 to TRBJ2-7; D remains unclear. The V gene's germline CDR1 is SGDLS and CDR2 YYNGEE. V lost 3 bases to trimming and J lost 5 bases, with 12 bases between them. This CDR3 comprises 13 residues. Together with reference TRBV9 and TRBJ2-7, the CDR3 gives the full variable domain: DSGVTQTPKHLITATGQRVTLRCSPRSGDLSVYWYQQSLDQGLQFLIQYYNGEERAKGNILERFSAQQFPDLHSELNLSSLELGDSALYFCASSESPSHEQYFGPGTRLTVT.

In its sample, this clonotype was seen a few times. This rearrangement joins TRBV12-3 or TRBV12-4 to TRBJ2-1; 12 bases are a match to TRBD1. The V and J ends lost 5 bases and 9 bases, in that order; junction bases with no gene match: 8. There are 15 residues in the CDR3. CDR3 protein: CASSPPGQGAGEQFF. CDR3 DNA sequence: TGTGCCAGCAGTCCCCCGGGACAGGGGGCCGGTGAGCAGTTCTTC.

The rearrangement joins TRBV3-1 to TRBJ2-1; D is ambiguous. Deletions cut 4 bases from V and 0 bases from J, with 13 bases between. Germline-derived CDR1 and CDR2 are LGHDT and YNNKEL (reference sequence). This CDR3 spans 16 amino acids. CDR3 sequence (DNA): TGTGCCAGCAGCCTCTTTAAACGTAGCTCCTACAATGAGCAGTTCTTC. It translates to CASSLFKRSSYNEQFF.

This clonotype was counted between two and nine times. The rearrangement uses TRBV29-1 and TRBJ2-1; 7 nucleotides align to TRBD2. This CDR3 is built from 14 residues. V gave up 6 bases and J gave up 4 bases; unmatched junction bases: 9. The germline V gene has CDR1 SQVTM and CDR2 ANQGSEA. Here the CDR3 reads CSVVRGSNYNEQFF. The CDR3 DNA reads TGCAGCGTGGTGCGGGGGTCGAATTACAATGAGCAGTTCTTC.

This clonotype was detected only a few times. The genes are TRBV29-1 and TRBJ2-1; D perhaps matches TRBD2 (6 bases). CDR1 is SQVTM, CDR2 ANQGSEA, per germline. CDR3 length: 15 amino acids. Trimming pared 7 bases from V and 2 bases from J, leaving 18 bases between. The DNA of the CDR3 is TGCAGCGCTGCTCTACTAGCACAACCCTACAATGAGCAGTTCTTC. Its protein product is CSAALLAQPYNEQFF.

The chain links TRBV19 to TRBJ2-2; no clear D gene. The germline V gene has CDR1 LNHDA and CDR2 SQIVND (reference sequence). The ends were cut back, 1 base at V and 7 bases at J, with 10 bases in the middle. CDR3 length: 14 residues. For the CDR3, the DNA is TGTGCCAGTAGTATAGGGAAGACCCTCGGGGAGCTGTTTTTT. Translation: CASSIGKTLGELFF.

The chain combines TRBV6-5 with TRBJ1-1, with 9 bases lining up with TRBD1. This CDR3 contains 16 residues. Per germline, CDR1 MNHEY and CDR2 SVGAGI. J was trimmed by 2 bases and V by 0 bases; bases with no gene match: 4. DNA for the CDR3: TGTGCCAGCAGTTACTCGGGACAGGGAATTAACACTGAAGCTTTCTTT. As protein: CASSYSGQGINTEAFF.

The chain employs TRBV9 and TRBJ1-2; no clear D. The CDR3 is 15 residues long. Trimming took off 0 bases at V and 5 bases at J, with 14 bases between the two ends. Germline CDR1 SGDLS, CDR2 YYNGEE. DNA for the CDR3: TGTGCCAGCAGCGTAGCCGATACCCTAGGGTATGGCTACACCTTC. It yields the protein CASSVADTLGYGYTF.

This clonotype has a count of ten or more. V gene TRBV12-3 or TRBV12-4 combines with J gene TRBJ1-1; unclear D gene. There are 12 residues in the CDR3. V lost 6 bases and J lost 6, with 11 bases in between. This chain's CDR3 is CASSLTGAEAFF. For the CDR3, the DNA is TGTGCCAGCAGCTTAACCGGAGCTGAAGCTTTCTTT.

The chain uses TRBV10-3 and TRBJ2-2; 9 bases align to TRBD2. The CDR3 contains 16 residues. Germline CDR1 and CDR2: ENHRY and SYGVKD. J lost 4 bases, V lost 0 bases, and 3 bases had no gene match. CDR3 region: CAISESSGRPTGELFF. The CDR3 DNA is TGTGCCATCAGTGAGTCAAGCGGGAGGCCCACCGGGGAGCTGTTTTTT.

This clonotype was detected ten times or more. J is TRBJ2-1 and V is TRBV12-3 or TRBV12-4; D gene ambiguous. This CDR3 comprises 15 residues. V lost 4 bases and J lost 5, with 15 bases in between. CDR3 protein: CASSWGTPRNNEQFF. The CDR3 DNA reads TGTGCCAGCAGTTGGGGTACCCCTCGGAACAATGAGCAGTTCTTC.

This clonotype has a handful of counts. CDR3 sequence (DNA): TGCAGACCTACCAGCGGGGCCTACAATGAGCAGTTCTTC. This codes for CRPTSGAYNEQFF. The genes are TRBV20-1 and TRBJ2-1; 7 nucleotides agree with TRBD2. CDR3 length: 13 amino acids. Germline loops: CDR1 DFQATT, CDR2 SNEGSKA (reference sequence).

This clonotype turned up a few times. The chain is built from TRBV29-1 and TRBJ2-2; 7 nucleotides line up with TRBD2. The CDR3 has 13 amino acids. V dropped 5 bases and J dropped 5; count of bases not matched to a gene: 5. From germline, CDR1 is SQVTM and CDR2 ANQGSEA. DNA of the CDR3: TGCAGCGTTCGCGGGAGAGGTACCGGGGAGCTGTTTTTT. Amino acid sequence: CSVRGRGTGELFF.

The J gene is TRBJ2-7, the V gene TRBV7-9, with unresolved D. In germline, CDR1 is SEHNR, CDR2 FQNEAQ (reference sequence). Trimming stripped 4 bases from V and 3 bases from J, with 19 bases between. The CDR3 contains 16 residues. For the CDR3, the DNA is TGTGCCAGCAGCTACTCCCCCCGGACGAGTTACTACGAGCAGTACTTC. It encodes CASSYSPRTSYYEQYF.

In DNA form, the CDR3 reads TGTGCCAGCAGTGAGTCTCAGGGAATCGCTGGGGCCAACGTCCTGACTTTC. Amino acids: CASSESQGIAGANVLTF. The rearrangement uses TRBV2 and TRBJ2-6; perhaps TRBD1 as D (5 bases). From germline, CDR1 is SNHLY and CDR2 FYNNEI. The CDR3 consists of 17 residues. V gave up 3 bases and J gave up 2 bases, with 14 bases separating them.

The table lists this clonotype with a few counts. V gene TRBV4-2 combines with J gene TRBJ2-1; 8 bases are a match to TRBD2. CDR3 length: 18 residues. Trimming removed 11 bases from V and 1 base from J; junction bases left unmatched: 19. In germline, CDR1 is LGHNA, CDR2 YNFKEQ. The CDR3 sequence: CASASRPSGSGSYNEQFF. For the CDR3, the DNA is TGTGCCTCAGCAAGCCGCCCCAGCGGGAGCGGTTCCTACAATGAGCAGTTCTTC.

The gene calls are TRBV5-1 and TRBJ2-2; 9 bases are shared with TRBD1. The germline V gene encodes CDR1 SGHRS and CDR2 YFSETQ. V trimming: 4 bases; J trimming: 5 bases; junction bases outside the gene matches: 9. This CDR3 region has 16 residues. In DNA form, the CDR3 reads TGCGCCAGCAGCGTTCTACAGGGGGCGAGGACCGGGGAGCTGTTTTTT. As protein: CASSVLQGARTGELFF.

The chain is built from TRBV27 and TRBJ2-2; 11 bases map to TRBD2. The germline V gene encodes CDR1 MNHEY and CDR2 SMNVEV (reference sequence). CDR3 size: 15 residues. J gave up 4 bases and V 3 bases, and 1 base lay outside the gene matches. The CDR3 DNA reads as TGTGCCAGCAGTTTCGGGACTAGCGGCACCGGGGAGCTGTTTTTT. The encoded protein is CASSFGTSGTGELFF.

The genes are TRBV15 and TRBJ2-3, with 8 bases fitting TRBD2. The CDR3 spans 16 residues. Trimming at V came to 3 bases and at J to 2 bases, leaving 7 bases not matched to a gene. Germline-derived CDR1 and CDR2 are LNHNV and YYDKDF (reference sequence). CDR3 residues: CATSRSGGGFTDTQYF. CDR3 DNA sequence: TGTGCCACCAGCAGGAGCGGGGGAGGCTTCACAGATACGCAGTATTTT.

The sample holds a few counts of this clonotype. The chain recombines TRBV9 with TRBJ2-5; maybe TRBD2 (6 bases). Per the germline V gene, CDR1 is SGDLS and CDR2 is YYNGEE. The CDR3 extends over 15 amino acids. V was cut by 4 bases and J by 2 bases, with 15 bases left in between. CDR3 sequence: CASSFTLAEQETQYF. The DNA for the CDR3 is TGTGCCAGCAGCTTTACCTTAGCGGAGCAAGAGACCCAGTACTTC.

The rearrangement joins TRBV21-1 to TRBJ2-7; the table gives TRBD1 as D, unverified against the DNA. TRBV21-1 is annotated as a pseudogene. The CDR3 contains 15 residues. The CDR3 coding sequence is TGTGCCAGCAGCAAACATAGGACAGGGGCTCGCGAGCAGTACTTC. This encodes CASSKHRTGAREQYF.

This clonotype has a count of ten or more. CDR3 amino acids: CAISLGGGAVGNEQFF. Here the CDR3 DNA reads TGTGCCATCAGTCTGGGCGGGGGGGCCGTTGGCAATGAGCAGTTCTTC. The chain joins TRBV10-3 to TRBJ2-1; TRBD2 aligns across 9 bases. CDR1 is ENHRY and CDR2 is SYGVKD in the germline V gene. The junction had 11 bases not matched to a gene; V was cut back by 5 bases and J by 6 bases. This CDR3 is built from 16 residues.

The chain combines TRBV18 with TRBJ2-7; 7 positions match TRBD2. Germline values: CDR1 KGHSH, CDR2 LQKENI. The CDR3 contains 15 residues. Trimming cost V 3 bases and J 2 bases; bases outside gene matches: 7. CDR3 coding DNA: TGTGCCAGCTCACCGAATCTAGCGGCTCCCTACGAGCAGTACTTC. Translated: CASSPNLAAPYEQYF.

This clonotype showed up just a few times. V and J are TRBV20-1 and TRBJ2-3, with a tentative D call TRBD1 (6 bases). Germline-derived CDR1 and CDR2 are DFQATT and SNEGSKA (reference sequence). Trimming removed 3 bases from V and 4 bases from J, with 8 bases in between. CDR3 length equals 12 residues. The CDR3 loop reads CSARPGADTQYF. The CDR3 DNA is TGCAGTGCTAGGCCAGGGGCAGATACGCAGTATTTT.

Many counts were recorded for this clonotype. The chain is built from TRBV3-1 and TRBJ2-5; a possible D gene is TRBD2 (6 bases). Germline V gene data show CDR1 as LGHDT and CDR2 as YNNKEL (reference sequence). V dropped 6 bases and J dropped 5 bases, with 13 bases sitting between them. This CDR3 contains 13 residues. CDR3 sequence: CASRTTSTETQYF. The CDR3, as DNA: TGTGCCAGCAGAACAACTAGCACGGAGACCCAGTACTTC.